The source of this T cell receptor (beta chain) is a study of shared clonotypes between healthy human individuals. V lost 7 bases and J 4 bases, leaving 13 bases between the germline ends. CDR1 and CDR2 (germline): SNHLY, FYNNEI. The CDR3 spans 13 residues. Profiling relied on immunoSEQ multiplex PCR, and the TCRdb table lists in-frame clones only, not all of them. The sample lists 2 million to 2.5 million clones; 90% to 96% were seen once. J is TRBJ1-2 and V is TRBV2, with TRBD1 as a possible D gene (6 bases). Sequencing was performed on naive CD4+ T cells sorted from blood. The sample's subset: CD45RA+ positively selected. This sequence originates from a man aged 18 to 29 in good health. CDR3 sequence reads: CASKEGEVYGYTF. The CDR3 region has the DNA TGTGCCAGCAAGGAGGGGGAAGTCTATGGCTACACCTTC.